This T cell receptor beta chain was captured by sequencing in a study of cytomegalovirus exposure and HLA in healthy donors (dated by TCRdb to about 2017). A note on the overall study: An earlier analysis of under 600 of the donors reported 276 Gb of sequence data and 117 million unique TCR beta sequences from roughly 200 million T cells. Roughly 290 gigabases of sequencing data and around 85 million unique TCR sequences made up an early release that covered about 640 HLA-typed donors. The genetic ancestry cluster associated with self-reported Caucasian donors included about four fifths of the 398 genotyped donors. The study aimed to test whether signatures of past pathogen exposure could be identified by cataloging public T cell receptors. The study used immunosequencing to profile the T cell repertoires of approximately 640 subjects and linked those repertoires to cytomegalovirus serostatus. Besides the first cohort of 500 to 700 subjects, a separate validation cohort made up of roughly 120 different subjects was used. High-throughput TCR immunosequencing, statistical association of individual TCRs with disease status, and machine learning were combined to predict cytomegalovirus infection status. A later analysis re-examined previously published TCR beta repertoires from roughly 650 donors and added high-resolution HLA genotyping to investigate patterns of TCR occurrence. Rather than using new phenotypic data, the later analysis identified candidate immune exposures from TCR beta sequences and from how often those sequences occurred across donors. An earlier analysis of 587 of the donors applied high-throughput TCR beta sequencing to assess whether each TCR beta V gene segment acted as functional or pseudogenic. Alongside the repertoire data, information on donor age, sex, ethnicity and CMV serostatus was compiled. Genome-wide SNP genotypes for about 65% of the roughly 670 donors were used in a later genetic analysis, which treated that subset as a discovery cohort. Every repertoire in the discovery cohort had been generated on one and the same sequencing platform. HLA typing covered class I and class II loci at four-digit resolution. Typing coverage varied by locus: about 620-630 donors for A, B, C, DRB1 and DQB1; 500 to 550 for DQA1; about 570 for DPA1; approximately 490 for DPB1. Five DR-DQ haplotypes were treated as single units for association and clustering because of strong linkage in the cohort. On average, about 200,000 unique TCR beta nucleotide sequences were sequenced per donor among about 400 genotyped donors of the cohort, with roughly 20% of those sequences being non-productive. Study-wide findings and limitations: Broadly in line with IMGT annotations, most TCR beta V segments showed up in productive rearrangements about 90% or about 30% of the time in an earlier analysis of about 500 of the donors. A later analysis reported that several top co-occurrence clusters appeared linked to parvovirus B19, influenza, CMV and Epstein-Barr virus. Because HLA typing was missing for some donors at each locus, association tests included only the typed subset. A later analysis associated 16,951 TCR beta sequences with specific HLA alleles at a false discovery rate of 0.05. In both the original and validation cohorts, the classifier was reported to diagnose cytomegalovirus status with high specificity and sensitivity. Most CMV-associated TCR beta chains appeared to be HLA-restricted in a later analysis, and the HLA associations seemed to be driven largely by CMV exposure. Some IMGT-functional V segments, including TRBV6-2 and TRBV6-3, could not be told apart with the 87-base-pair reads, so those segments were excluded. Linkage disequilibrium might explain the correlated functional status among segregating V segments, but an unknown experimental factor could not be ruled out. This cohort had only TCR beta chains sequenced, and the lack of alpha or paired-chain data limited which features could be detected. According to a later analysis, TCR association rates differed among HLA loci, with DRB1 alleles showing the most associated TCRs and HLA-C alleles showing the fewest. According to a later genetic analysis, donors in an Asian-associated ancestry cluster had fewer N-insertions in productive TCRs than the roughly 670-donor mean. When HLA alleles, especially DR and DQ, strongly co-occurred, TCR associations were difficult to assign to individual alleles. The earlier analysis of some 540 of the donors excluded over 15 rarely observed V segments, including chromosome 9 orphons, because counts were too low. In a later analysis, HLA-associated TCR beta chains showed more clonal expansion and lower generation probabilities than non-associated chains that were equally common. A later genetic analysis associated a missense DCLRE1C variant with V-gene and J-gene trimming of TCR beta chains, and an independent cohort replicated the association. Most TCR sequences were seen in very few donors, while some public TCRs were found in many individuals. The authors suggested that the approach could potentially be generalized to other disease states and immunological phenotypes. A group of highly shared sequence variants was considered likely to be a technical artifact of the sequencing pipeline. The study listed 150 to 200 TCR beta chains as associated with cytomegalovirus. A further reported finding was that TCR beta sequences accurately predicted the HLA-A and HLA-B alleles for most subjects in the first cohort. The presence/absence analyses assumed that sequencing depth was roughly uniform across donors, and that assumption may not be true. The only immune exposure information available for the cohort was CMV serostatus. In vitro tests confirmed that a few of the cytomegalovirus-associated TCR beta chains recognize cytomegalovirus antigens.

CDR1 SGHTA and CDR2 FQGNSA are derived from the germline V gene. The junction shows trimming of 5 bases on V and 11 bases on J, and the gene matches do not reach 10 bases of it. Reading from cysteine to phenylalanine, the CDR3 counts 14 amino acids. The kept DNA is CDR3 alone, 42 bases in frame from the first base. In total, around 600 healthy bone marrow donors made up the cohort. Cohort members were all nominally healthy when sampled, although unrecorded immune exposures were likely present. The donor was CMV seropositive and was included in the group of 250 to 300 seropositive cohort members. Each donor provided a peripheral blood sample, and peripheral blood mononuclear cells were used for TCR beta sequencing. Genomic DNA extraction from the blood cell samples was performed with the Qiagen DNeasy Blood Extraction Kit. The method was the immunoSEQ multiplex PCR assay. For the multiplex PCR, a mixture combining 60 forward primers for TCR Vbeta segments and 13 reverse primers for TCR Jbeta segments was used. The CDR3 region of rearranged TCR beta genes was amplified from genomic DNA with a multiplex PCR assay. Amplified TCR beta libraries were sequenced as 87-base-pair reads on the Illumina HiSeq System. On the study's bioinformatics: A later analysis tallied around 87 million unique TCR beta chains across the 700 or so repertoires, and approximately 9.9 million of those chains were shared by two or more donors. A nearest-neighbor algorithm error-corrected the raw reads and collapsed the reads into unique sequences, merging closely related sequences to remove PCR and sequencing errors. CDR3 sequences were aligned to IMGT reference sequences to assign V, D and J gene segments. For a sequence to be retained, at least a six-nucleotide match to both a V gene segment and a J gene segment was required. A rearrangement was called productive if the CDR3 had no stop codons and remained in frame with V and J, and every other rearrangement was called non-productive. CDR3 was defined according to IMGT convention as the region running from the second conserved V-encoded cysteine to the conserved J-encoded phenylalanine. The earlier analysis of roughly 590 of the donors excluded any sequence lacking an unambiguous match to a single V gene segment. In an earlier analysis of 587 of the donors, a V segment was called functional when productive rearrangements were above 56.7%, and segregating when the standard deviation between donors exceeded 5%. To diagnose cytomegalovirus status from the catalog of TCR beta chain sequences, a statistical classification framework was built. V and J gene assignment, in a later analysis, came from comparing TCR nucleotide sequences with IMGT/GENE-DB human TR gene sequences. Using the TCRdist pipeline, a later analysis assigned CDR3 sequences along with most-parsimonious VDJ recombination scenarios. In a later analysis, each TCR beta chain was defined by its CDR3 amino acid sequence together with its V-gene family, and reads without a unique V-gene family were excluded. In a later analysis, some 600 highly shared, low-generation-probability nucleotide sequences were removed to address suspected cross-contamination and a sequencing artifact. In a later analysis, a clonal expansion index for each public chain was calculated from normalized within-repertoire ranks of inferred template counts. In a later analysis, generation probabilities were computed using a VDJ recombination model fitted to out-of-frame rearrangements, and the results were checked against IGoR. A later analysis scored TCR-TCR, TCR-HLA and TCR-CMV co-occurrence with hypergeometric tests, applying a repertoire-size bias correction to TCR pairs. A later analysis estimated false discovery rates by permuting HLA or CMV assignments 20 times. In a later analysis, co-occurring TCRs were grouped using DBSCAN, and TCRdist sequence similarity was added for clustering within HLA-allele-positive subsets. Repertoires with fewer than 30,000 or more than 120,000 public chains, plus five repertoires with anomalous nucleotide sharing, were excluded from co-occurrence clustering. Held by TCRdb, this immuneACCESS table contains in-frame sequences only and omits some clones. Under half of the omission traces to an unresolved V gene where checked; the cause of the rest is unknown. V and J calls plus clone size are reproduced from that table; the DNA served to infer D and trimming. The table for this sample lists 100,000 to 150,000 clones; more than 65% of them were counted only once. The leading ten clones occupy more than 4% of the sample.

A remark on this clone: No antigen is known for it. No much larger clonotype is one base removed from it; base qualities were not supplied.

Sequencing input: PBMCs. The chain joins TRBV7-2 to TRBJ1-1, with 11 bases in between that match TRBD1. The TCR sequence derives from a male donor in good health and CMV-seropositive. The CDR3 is CASSSFGQGAFAFF. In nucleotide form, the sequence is TGTGCCAGCAGCAGTTTTGGACAGGGGGCGTTTGCTTTCTTT. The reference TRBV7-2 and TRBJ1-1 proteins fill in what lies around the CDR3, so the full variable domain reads GAGVSQSPSNKVTEKGKDVELRCDPISGHTALYWYRQSLGQGLEFLIYFQGNSAPDKSGLPSDRFSAERTGGSVSTLTIQRTQQEDSAVYLCASSSFGQGAFAFFGQGTRLTVV.